This T cell receptor (beta chain) appears in the sequencing data of a study of T cells after yellow fever vaccination. Study-level information: The authors prepared low-cell-number fractions using SMART-Seq v4 Ultra Low Input. General study points: Repertoires obtained by FACS sorting could include abundant clonotypes that entered as contaminants from the bulk population. Compared with primary, the secondary response was weaker and peaked at day 5, not 15.

V was pared by 6 bases and J by 0 bases, with 8 bases of the junction left unmatched. This CDR3 region has 17 residues. Per germline, CDR1 LGHDT and CDR2 YNNKEL (reference sequence). In making TCR cDNA, 5'RACE template switching added a universal primer site and UMIs to it. TCRdb reanalysed the 5' RACE reads using MiXCR and keeps one entry per CDR3 protein. The sample has fewer than 650,000 distinct CDR3 sequences; about a fifth are singletons. As concerns this clonotype: No antigen is known for it.

The chain employs TRBV3-1 and TRBJ2-6; 7 nucleotides align to TRBD1. The material was PBMCs, obtained about 20 days after the first yellow fever vaccination. The TCR was taken from a man aged 18 to 35 who received the YFV17D yellow fever vaccine. CDR3 DNA: TGTGCCAGCAGTCACAGGGGTGGATCCTCTGGGGCCAACGTCCTGACTTTC. Translated: CASSHRGGSSGANVLTF.